Listed below are T cell receptor beta chains from one sample, sequenced in a study of blood T cells in healthy people across ages. TCRdb re-analysed the 5' RACE reads in MiXCR, keeping a single row per CDR3 protein. The profile shows 1.5 million to 1.9 million distinct CDR3 sequences, 35% to 45% of them singletons. The source material was blood. The source of these receptors is a woman under 30 in good health. Both conserved end residues are part of each CDR3. The D gene is left open where the match is weak. Some rows have no size entry. The others give once, few or many, or a class for an expanded clone.

V	J	length	size	D	DNA	CDR3
TRBV20-1	TRBJ1-6	15	many	TRBD1	TGCAGTGCCCCCGGGACAGCCTCCTATAATTCACCCCTCCACTTT	CSAPGTASYNSPLHF
TRBV7-2	TRBJ2-1	17	NA	TRBD2	TGTGCCAGCAGCTTCTGGCCTAGCGGGAGATTGGGCAATGAGCAGTTCTTC	CASSFWPSGRLGNEQFF
TRBV7-2	TRBJ2-3	14	few	NA	TGTGCCAGCAGCTCATCAATGGGCACAGATACGCAGTATTTT	CASSSSMGTDTQYF
TRBV6-6	TRBJ2-3	13	few	NA	TGTGCCAGCAGGCACGACGACACAGATACGCAGTATTTT	CASRHDDTDTQYF
TRBV6-1	TRBJ2-4	16	NA	TRBD2	TGTGCCAGCAGTGGCCATGGGGGGGTCCTAAAAAACATTCAGTACTTC	CASSGHGGVLKNIQYF
TRBV2	TRBJ1-4	14	few	TRBD1	TGTGCCAGCAGTACCGGGACAGGGGATGAAAAACTGTTTTTT	CASSTGTGDEKLFF
TRBV28	TRBJ2-1	17	NA	TRBD2	TGTGCCAGCAGTAAAACTAGCGGGAGGAGCTCCTACAATGAGCAGTTCTTC	CASSKTSGRSSYNEQFF
TRBV15	TRBJ2-3	19	few	TRBD2	TGTGCCACCAGCAGAGATGAGGGACTAGCGGGAGGTAACTGGGGTACGCAGTATTTT	CATSRDEGLAGGNWGTQYF
TRBV20-1	TRBJ2-5	14	once	NA	TGCAGTGCTTTAGAGGCCAGGGCAATGGAGACCCAGTACTTC	CSALEARAMETQYF
TRBV6-2/TRBV6-3	TRBJ2-7	14	NA	TRBD1	TGTGCCAGCAGCCGGACACAGGGGGCCTACGAGCAGTACTTC	CASSRTQGAYEQYF
TRBV20-1	TRBJ2-7	12	NA	NA	TGCAGTGCGGGATGGTCCTACAATGAGCAGTACTTC	CSAGWSYNEQYF
TRBV7-2	TRBJ2-1	15	NA	TRBD1	TGTGCCAGCAGCCCGCGAGGACAGGGGTACAATGAGCAGTTCTTC	CASSPRGQGYNEQFF
TRBV6-5	TRBJ1-1	15	once	NA	TGTGCCAGCAGTTACCCGTCACAAGGAAACACTGAAGCTTTCTTT	CASSYPSQGNTEAFF
TRBV7-9	TRBJ2-1	13	NA	NA	TGTGCCAGCAGCTTGGACACTACAAGTGAGCAGTTCTTC	CASSLDTTSEQFF
TRBV7-2	TRBJ1-1	14	NA	NA	TGTGCCAGCAGCTTCTTCCTTGAGAGCATTGAAGCTTTCTTT	CASSFFLESIEAFF
TRBV2	TRBJ1-4	13	few	NA	TGTGCCGGGAGAGAGGATTTGAATGAAAAACTGTTTTTT	CAGREDLNEKLFF
TRBV2	TRBJ2-7	14	NA	TRBD1	TGTGCCAGCAGTGGACAGGGGAGACTCTACGAGCAGTACTTC	CASSGQGRLYEQYF
TRBV9	TRBJ1-5	15	few	TRBD1	TGTGCCAGCAGCCCCTCCCCCACAGGGGCTCAGCCCCAGCATTTT	CASSPSPTGAQPQHF
TRBV20-1	TRBJ1-1	17	NA	NA	TGCAGTGCTTCTCGGGCAGGCCCCTTTGAGATGAACACTGAAGCTTTCTTT	CSASRAGPFEMNTEAFF
TRBV27	TRBJ2-7	14	NA	NA	TGTGCCAGCAGATACAGGACCCACCTTTACGAGCAGTACTTC	CASRYRTHLYEQYF
TRBV24-1	TRBJ2-1	16	NA	TRBD2	TGTGCCACCAGTGATCCAAGCGGGAGAGCCTACGATGAGCAGTTCTTC	CATSDPSGRAYDEQFF
TRBV6-5	TRBJ1-2	14	NA	NA	TGTGCCAGCAGTTCAATACAGGGTAACTATGGCTACACCTTC	CASSSIQGNYGYTF
TRBV6-2/TRBV6-3	TRBJ2-1	16	NA	NA	TGTGCCAGCAGACCTGGCTTTGGGTCGGGGTCCGATGAGCAGTTCTTC	CASRPGFGSGSDEQFF
TRBV20-1	TRBJ1-2	14	few	NA	TGCAGTGCTAGAGATCAGGGGCCGGCTTATGGCTACACCTTC	CSARDQGPAYGYTF
TRBV7-3	TRBJ1-2	17	NA	NA	TGTGCCAGCAGCCCATCAGGGACTCAATACAAGAACTATGGCTACACCTTC	CASSPSGTQYKNYGYTF
TRBV4-1	TRBJ2-2	14	NA	TRBD1	TGCGCCAGTTCCCTGGGACAGGGAACTTGGGAGCTGTTTTTT	CASSLGQGTWELFF
TRBV4-2	TRBJ2-3	13	few	NA	TGTGCCAGCAGCCAACGGGACCATAGGACGCAGTATTTT	CASSQRDHRTQYF
TRBV12-3/TRBV12-4	TRBJ1-2	15	NA	TRBD1	TGTGCCAGCAGTCGCCCGGGACAGGGGGCCAAGGGCTACACCTTC	CASSRPGQGAKGYTF
TRBV20-1	TRBJ1-5	12	few	NA	TGCAGTGCGAGCAGAGGGAGTCAGCCCCAGCATTTT	CSASRGSQPQHF
TRBV20-1	TRBJ2-7	15	few	NA	TGCAGTGCTAGAGATCTGGAGGGGAAGGGTTACGAGCAGTACTTC	CSARDLEGKGYEQYF
TRBV10-3	TRBJ1-4	16	NA	NA	TGTGCCATCAGTGAGTCTCCTAGCTCAACTAATGAAAAACTGTTTTTT	CAISESPSSTNEKLFF
TRBV29-1	TRBJ2-3	13	NA	NA	TGCAGCGTTGAACCGACTAGCACAGATACGCAGTATTTT	CSVEPTSTDTQYF
TRBV9	TRBJ1-1	13	once	NA	TGTGCCAGCAGCGTTGCAGTCTACACTGAAGCTTTCTTT	CASSVAVYTEAFF
TRBV12-3/TRBV12-4	TRBJ1-5	16	NA	NA	TGTGCCAGCAGTTTAGGTACCGGGCAGGGCCATCAGCCCCAGCATTTT	CASSLGTGQGHQPQHF
TRBV6-6	TRBJ2-5	14	NA	NA	TGTGCCAGCAGTTCCCGGGACGTCCAAGAGACCCAGTACTTC	CASSSRDVQETQYF
TRBV11-2	TRBJ2-7	14	NA	NA	TGTGCCAGCAGCCCCCGTGAGACCTACAATGAGCAGTACTTC	CASSPRETYNEQYF
TRBV29-1	TRBJ2-3	14	NA	TRBD2	TGCAGCGTTCTGCCGGGACTAAACACAGATACGCAGTATTTT	CSVLPGLNTDTQYF
TRBV12-3/TRBV12-4	TRBJ1-4	15	few	NA	TGTGCCAGCAGTTTAAAGGGGCTGCCACTGGAAAAACTGTTTTTT	CASSLKGLPLEKLFF
TRBV6-5	TRBJ2-7	14	NA	NA	TGTGCCAGCAGTTCGCCGGGAGCCAGTCACGAGCAGTACTTC	CASSSPGASHEQYF
TRBV7-9	TRBJ1-4	13	NA	NA	TGTGCCAGCAGCGGGACCCGTAAGGAAAAACTGTTTTTT	CASSGTRKEKLFF
TRBV10-3	TRBJ2-5	15	NA	NA	TGTGCCATCAGTGTGAGACAGGCGAACCACAATGAGCAGTACTTC	CAISVRQANHNEQYF
TRBV20-1	TRBJ2-3	16	NA	TRBD2	TGCAGTGCTAGGGTACTTAGACTAGCCCAGCAGGATACGCAGTATTTT	CSARVLRLAQQDTQYF